These T cell receptor beta chains were read from a single sample in a study of blood T cell repertoires in COVID-19. Here immunoSEQ multiplex PCR was the method, and the copy in TCRdb shows in-frame clones only, minus some. The sample holds over 70,000 clones, over 70% seen once. The sequencing input was peripheral blood. The origin of the receptors is a woman aged 80 or over with acute or convalescent COVID-19. The CDR3 runs from the conserved cysteine through the conserved F or W. The order of the fields is clone size, J gene, V gene, D gene, CDR3 DNA, CDR3 protein. The D gene is left open where the match is weak. Only part of the rows carry a size: once, few, many, or a class if the clone is expanded.

>.|TRBJ2-3|TRBV4-3|.
TGCGCCAGCAGCCAGGCTTATTCAGATACGCAGTATTTT
CASSQAYSDTQYF
>.|TRBJ1-2|TRBV7-9|.
TGTGCCAGCAGCGGCCTCTTCGGCTACACCTTC
CASSGLFGYTF
>.|TRBJ2-2|TRBV10-3|TRBD2
TGTGCCACCGCGGGAGGGCCTCAGGTCGGGGAGCTGTTTTTT
CATAGGPQVGELFF
>.|TRBJ1-6|TRBV28|TRBD1
TGTGCCAGCAGTTTAGACAGGGATGGCTCACCCCTCCACTTT
CASSLDRDGSPLHF
>.|TRBJ2-1|TRBV6-4|.
TGTGCCAGCAGGAGCTCCTACAATGAGCAGTTCTTC
CASRSSYNEQFF
>.|TRBJ2-5|TRBV5-4|TRBD2
TGTGCCAGCAGCACGGGACTAGCGGGGACTCAAGAGACCCAGTACTTC
CASSTGLAGTQETQYF
>.|TRBJ2-7|TRBV11-2|TRBD2
TGTGCCAGCAGCCCCCTGGGCCAGACTAGCGGTTCCTACGAGCAGTACTTC
CASSPLGQTSGSYEQYF
>.|TRBJ1-6|TRBV7-9|.
TGTGCCAGCAGCGGCCGGGGTTCCCTGGATTCACCCCTCCACTTT
CASSGRGSLDSPLHF
>.|TRBJ2-7|TRBV2|.
TGTGCCAGCTCAACTCCCGCGGGTTCCTACGAGCAGTACTTC
CASSTPAGSYEQYF
>.|TRBJ2-2|TRBV24-1|.
TGTGCCACCAGGGGCACGAACACCGGGGAGCTGTTTTTT
CATRGTNTGELFF
>many|TRBJ2-7|TRBV2|TRBD2
TGTGCCGGGGCTGCGGGAGACGGCGAGCAGTACTTC
CAGAAGDGEQYF
>once|TRBJ2-2|TRBV10-3|.
TGTGCCATCAGTGAGAACCTAATAGCCTCCGCGAACACCGGGGAGCTGTTTTTT
CAISENLIASANTGELFF
>once|TRBJ2-2|TRBV28|TRBD2
TGTGCCAGCAGTTTGACTAGCGGGAGGATCGCGAACACCGGGGAGCTGTTTTTT
CASSLTSGRIANTGELFF
>.|TRBJ2-5|TRBV28|.
TGTGCCAGCAGTCCTAAGGGGTTGGGGGAGACCCAGTACTTC
CASSPKGLGETQYF
>.|TRBJ2-7|TRBV5-1|TRBD1
TGCGCCAGCAGCTTGGGGCAGGGGGCCACCTACGAGCAGTACTTC
CASSLGQGATYEQYF
>.|TRBJ2-7|TRBV6-5|TRBD2
TGTGCCAGCAGTTACATAGCGGGAGCCTACGAGCAGTACTTC
CASSYIAGAYEQYF
>.|TRBJ2-1|TRBV19|TRBD2
TGTGCCAGTAGTCTCGGGACTAGCGGGAGAATCGACAATGAGCAGTTCTTC
CASSLGTSGRIDNEQFF
>.|TRBJ1-2|TRBV12-3/TRBV12-4|.
TGTGCCAGCAGTTTACAGATCTATGGCTACACCTTC
CASSLQIYGYTF
>.|TRBJ2-7|TRBV7-3|TRBD2
TGTGCCAGCAGCCCTGGGACTAGCTCCTACGAGCAGTACTTC
CASSPGTSSYEQYF
>once|TRBJ2-3|TRBV9|.
TGTGCCAGCAGCCTTTGGACTGAAACAGATACGCAGTATTTT
CASSLWTETDTQYF
>many|TRBJ1-4|TRBV5-1|.
TGCGCCAGCAGCTATTTTCCAGGTGCAACTAATGAAAAACTGTTTTTT
CASSYFPGATNEKLFF
>.|TRBJ2-5|TRBV4-2|.
TGTGCCAGCAGCCAAGATCAACTAGGCGGAGCAGAGACCCAGTACTTC
CASSQDQLGGAETQYF
>.|TRBJ2-3|TRBV7-2|.
TGTGCCCCACCCCTCGGGACAGATACGCAGTATTTT
CAPPLGTDTQYF
>.|TRBJ1-2|TRBV4-1|.
TGCGCCAGCAGCCAAGATCCACAGGCTTCTAACTATGGCTACACCTTC
CASSQDPQASNYGYTF
>few|TRBJ2-2|TRBV7-2|TRBD1
TGTGCCAGCAGCGACGGACAGGGGATCACCGGGGAGCTGTTTTTT
CASSDGQGITGELFF
>few|TRBJ2-2|TRBV12-1|.
TGTGCCAGCAGCCTTGGGCATCTTACCGGGGAGCTGTTTTTT
CASSLGHLTGELFF
>few|TRBJ1-2|TRBV6-2/TRBV6-3|.
TGTGCCAGCAGTGGACCTTCTTACAGGGGCTACACCTTC
CASSGPSYRGYTF
>.|TRBJ2-3|TRBV12-3/TRBV12-4|.
TGTGCCAGCAGTGTCGGAGATACGCAGTATTTT
CASSVGDTQYF
>.|TRBJ2-3|TRBV28|TRBD2
TGTGCCACCCTAGAGCGGGAGTTAGATACGCAGTATTTT
CATLERELDTQYF
>.|TRBJ2-3|TRBV7-2|TRBD1
TGTGCCAGCAGCTTAGATCAGGGGACAGCTACGCAGTATTTT
CASSLDQGTATQYF
>.|TRBJ2-5|TRBV3-1/TRBV3-2|.
TGTGCCAGCAGCCAGAAAGGGGGGGGGCGAGAGACCCAGTACTTC
CASSQKGGGRETQYF
>.|TRBJ2-7|TRBV29-1|TRBD1
TGCAGCGTTGCCCCGGGACAGGGAAGCTCCTACGAGCAGTACTTC
CSVAPGQGSSYEQYF
>.|TRBJ2-6|TRBV12-3/TRBV12-4|.
TGTGCCAGCACGTTCTCTGGGGCCAACGTCCTGACTTTC
CASTFSGANVLTF
>.|TRBJ2-2|TRBV5-1|.
TGCGCCAGCAGAACAGGGTCCACCGGGGAGCTGTTTTTT
CASRTGSTGELFF
>.|TRBJ1-6|TRBV18|.
TGTGCCAGCTCCAAGGGGAATTCACCCCTCCACTTT
CASSKGNSPLHF
>.|TRBJ1-2|TRBV29-1|.
TGCAGCGCCCAAGGGCAGGGGCTCGGTGATGGCTACACCTTC
CSAQGQGLGDGYTF
>once|TRBJ1-2|TRBV28|TRBD1
TGTGCCAGCAGTTTACCACAGGGGGGGGCCGAGGGCTACACCTTC
CASSLPQGGAEGYTF
>.|TRBJ2-3|TRBV5-8|TRBD2
TGTGCCAGCAGCTGGGGACTAGCGGCGGGCACAGATACGCAGTATTTT
CASSWGLAAGTDTQYF
>.|TRBJ1-5|TRBV27|TRBD1
TGTGCCAGCAGTCTACGCGGGACAGGGTTAAGCAATCAGCCCCAGCATTTT
CASSLRGTGLSNQPQHF
>.|TRBJ1-5|TRBV10-3|TRBD1
TGTGCCATCAGTGACTCGCCCGGGACAGGGGGTTCGTCGGGTCAGCCCCAGCATTTT
CAISDSPGTGGSSGQPQHF
>once|TRBJ1-5|TRBV6-6|TRBD1
TGTGCCAGCAGTTTGACAGGGGGCCAGCCCCAGCATTTT
CASSLTGGQPQHF
>.|TRBJ1-2|TRBV6-5|TRBD1
TGTGCCAGCAGACGGACAGGGGACTATGGCTACACCTTC
CASRRTGDYGYTF
>once|TRBJ1-2|TRBV11-2|.
TGTGCCAGCAGCCGCGTGGGAGTCGGGTATGGCTACACCTTC
CASSRVGVGYGYTF
>.|TRBJ1-6|TRBV6-5|.
TGTGCCAGTAGTCAGGGGAATAATTCACCCCTCCACTTT
CASSQGNNSPLHF
>.|TRBJ1-2|TRBV19|TRBD1
TGTGCCAGTACCCTAGGCCCGGGACAGGTCTATGGCTACACCTTC
CASTLGPGQVYGYTF
>.|TRBJ2-5|TRBV7-8|.
TGTGCCAGCAGCTTAGGACGTCGGGGGACTCCCCATGGGGCCCAGTACTTC
CASSLGRRGTPHGAQYF
>once|TRBJ1-4|TRBV24-1|TRBD1
TGTGCCACCAGTGACTCCGGGACAGGGAATGAAAAACTGTTTTTT
CATSDSGTGNEKLFF
>once|TRBJ1-6|TRBV18|.
TGTGCCAGCTCACCCAGGGGCGGACGGGATTCACCCCTCCACTTT
CASSPRGGRDSPLHF
>.|TRBJ1-2|TRBV6-1|.
TGTGCCAGCCACGCGGGACGCTATGGCTACACCTTC
CASHAGRYGYTF
>.|TRBJ2-5|TRBV7-2|.
TGTGCCAGCAGCTCCAGGGTAGAGACCCAGTACTTC
CASSSRVETQYF
>once|TRBJ1-1|TRBV29-1|.
TGCAGCGTGGGAGGACACGCGGGGAACACTGAAGCTTTCTTT
CSVGGHAGNTEAFF
>.|TRBJ1-5|TRBV28|TRBD1
TGTGCCAGCACCCTAGGACCAGGGGGCTACCAGCCCCAGCATTTT
CASTLGPGGYQPQHF
>.|TRBJ2-1|TRBV4-3|TRBD2
TGCGCCAGCAGCCAAGACTCGGGACTAAACAATGAGCAGTTCTTC
CASSQDSGLNNEQFF
>once|TRBJ2-7|TRBV5-1|.
TGCGCCAGCACTCGGGTTTCGGGATCCTACGAGCAGTACTTC
CASTRVSGSYEQYF
>.|TRBJ1-5|TRBV9|.
TGTGCCAGCAGCGTAGGAGGGATCAATCAGCCCCAGCATTTT
CASSVGGINQPQHF